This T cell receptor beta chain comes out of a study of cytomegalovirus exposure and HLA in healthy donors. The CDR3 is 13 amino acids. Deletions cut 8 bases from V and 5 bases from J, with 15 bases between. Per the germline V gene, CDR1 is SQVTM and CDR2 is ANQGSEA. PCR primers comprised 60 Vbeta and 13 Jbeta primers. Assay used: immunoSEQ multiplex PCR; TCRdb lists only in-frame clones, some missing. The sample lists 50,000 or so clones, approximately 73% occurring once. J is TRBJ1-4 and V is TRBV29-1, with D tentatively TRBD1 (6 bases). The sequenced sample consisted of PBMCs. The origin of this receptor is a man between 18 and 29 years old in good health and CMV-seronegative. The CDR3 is CSPRTDRNEKLFF. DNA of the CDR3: TGCAGCCCTAGGACAGATAGGAATGAAAAACTGTTTTTT.